This is a list of T cell receptor beta chains from one sample in a study of OX40 agonist ivuxolimab in advanced cancers. Assay used: immunoSEQ multiplex PCR; TCRdb lists only in-frame clones, some missing. The data show 50,000 or so clones, approximately 92% seen once. Material: CD4+ or CD8+ T cells sorted from blood, obtained in a trial of the OX40 agonist ivuxolimab. Receptors originate from an adult with an advanced solid tumor such as melanoma, head and neck, liver or kidney cancer. Each CDR3 is given with its conserved first and last residue. A D gene is named only where the DNA matches it firmly. The listing skips clone size in some rows; elsewhere it reads once, few, many or a size class.

J	V	D	size	DNA	CDR3
TRBJ1-1	TRBV6-1	.	.	TGTGCCAGCAGTGACGGACGCAACACTGAAGCTTTCTTT	CASSDGRNTEAFF
TRBJ2-7	TRBV6-5	.	.	TGTGCCAGCAGTTACCCCGGACAAAGGGAGCAGTACTTC	CASSYPGQREQYF
TRBJ2-7	TRBV27	.	.	TGTGCCAGCAGTTTTTCAGTGGGGGTTTCCTACGAGCAGTACTTC	CASSFSVGVSYEQYF
TRBJ1-2	TRBV6-5	TRBD1	.	TGTGCCAGCAGTTACGGGCAGGGGGTCAGCTATGGCTACACCTTC	CASSYGQGVSYGYTF
TRBJ2-7	TRBV23-1	.	once	TGCGCCAGCAGTCCTGAGGCATTTGGGTGGGCTTTC	CASSPEAFGWAF
TRBJ2-1	TRBV12-1	.	.	TGTGCTGCTCTCGAGCAGTTCTTC	CAALEQFF
TRBJ2-7	TRBV11-2	.	.	TGTGCCAGCAGCCCCCCTAGATACGAGCAGCACTTC	CASSPPRYEQHF
TRBJ2-7	TRBV28	.	.	TGTGCCAGCAATCCGGCAGTAAGGTTCTACGAGCAGTACTTC	CASNPAVRFYEQYF
TRBJ1-1	TRBV28	.	.	TGTGCCAGCAGTTTTCAGGGCACTGAAGCTTTCTTT	CASSFQGTEAFF
TRBJ2-3	TRBV7-2	.	.	TGTGCCAGCAGCTTAATTACGGATACGCAGTATTTT	CASSLITDTQYF
TRBJ2-5	TRBV7-2	.	.	TGTGCCAGCAGCTTATCAGGGGGGGAGACCCAGTACTTC	CASSLSGGETQYF
TRBJ2-1	TRBV27	TRBD2	.	TGTGCCAGCAGTTTAGGGACTAGGCCGATCCCCTACAATGAGCAGTTCTTC	CASSLGTRPIPYNEQFF
TRBJ2-5	TRBV7-8	.	.	TGTGCCAGCAGCCCCCTAGACGCCCAGTACTTC	CASSPLDAQYF
TRBJ1-4	TRBV19	.	.	TGTGCCAGTAGTATTTCGAATGAAAAACTGTTTTTT	CASSISNEKLFF
TRBJ2-7	TRBV10-2	.	.	TGCGCCAGCCGACCAGGGACCGACTACGAGCAGTACTTC	CASRPGTDYEQYF
TRBJ2-1	TRBV29-1	TRBD1	.	TGCAGCGTCCAAACAGGGGCCCCCTCCAATGAGCAGTTCTTC	CSVQTGAPSNEQFF
TRBJ2-7	TRBV7-6	.	.	TGTGCCAGCAGCTTGGCTAGTGGGGCCTACGAGCAGTACTTC	CASSLASGAYEQYF
TRBJ2-1	TRBV7-8	TRBD2	.	TGTGCCAGCAGTCCCGGACTAGCGGGAGCCCCTAATTACAATGAGCAGTTCTTC	CASSPGLAGAPNYNEQFF
TRBJ2-1	TRBV5-1	TRBD2	.	TGCGCCAGCAGCTCGGGACTAGCGGTTTACAATGAGCAGTTCTTC	CASSSGLAVYNEQFF
TRBJ2-7	TRBV11-3	.	.	TGTGCCAGCAGCGAGGGGGGTTACGAGCAGTACTTC	CASSEGGYEQYF
TRBJ1-2	TRBV9	.	.	TGTGCCAGCAGCGTAGAATCCGGGTCTGGGACCTTC	CASSVESGSGTF
TRBJ2-5	TRBV10-2	.	.	TGCGCCAGCAGTGCGGAGCAAGAGACCCAGTACTTC	CASSAEQETQYF
TRBJ1-1	TRBV27	.	.	TGTGCCAGCAGTCACCCCACGGGGACTGAAGCTTTCTTT	CASSHPTGTEAFF
TRBJ1-3	TRBV5-4	.	.	TGTGCCAGCAGCTTCCCCGATACAGGGTCTGGAAACACCATATATTTT	CASSFPDTGSGNTIYF
TRBJ2-7	TRBV28	TRBD2	once	TGTGCCAGCAGTCTACCCTCCCTAGCGGGCACCTCAAGCGAGCAGTACTTC	CASSLPSLAGTSSEQYF
TRBJ2-5	TRBV12-5	.	.	TGTGCTAGTGGTTTTTCCGGGACAAAACAAGAGACCCAGTACTTC	CASGFSGTKQETQYF
TRBJ2-1	TRBV6-4	.	.	TGTGCCAGCAGTGAAGGTAGCTCCTACAATGAGCAGTTCTTC	CASSEGSSYNEQFF
TRBJ2-7	TRBV7-9	TRBD2	.	TGTGCCAGCAGCTCCGAGCGGGAGCGGTACTACGAGCAGTACTTC	CASSSERERYYEQYF
TRBJ1-4	TRBV19	TRBD1	.	TGTGCCACCGCCGGACAGGGTGCAGAAAAACTGTTTTTT	CATAGQGAEKLFF
TRBJ2-7	TRBV6-1	TRBD2	.	TGTGCCAGCAGTGAAGCGGACTGGACTAGCGGCTACGAGCAGTACTTC	CASSEADWTSGYEQYF
TRBJ2-7	TRBV7-8	.	.	TGTGCCAGCAGCTTCCCGGGCCAGACCTACGAGCAGTACTTC	CASSFPGQTYEQYF
TRBJ1-4	TRBV28	.	.	TGTGCCAGCAGTTTCCGGGCGGGGCCGTTTGCTGAAAAACTGTTTTTT	CASSFRAGPFAEKLFF
TRBJ2-1	TRBV6-1	.	.	TGTGCCAGCCTTAGGGCCCCCTACAATGAGCAGTTCTTC	CASLRAPYNEQFF
TRBJ2-7	TRBV13	TRBD2	.	TGTGCCAGCAGCGTCTCTAGCGGGAGGAGCTCCTACGAGCAGTACTTC	CASSVSSGRSSYEQYF
TRBJ1-1	TRBV7-6	.	.	TGTGCCAGCAGCTTAACGGTCCGTAGTAACACTGAAGCTTTCTTT	CASSLTVRSNTEAFF
TRBJ1-5	TRBV27	.	.	TGTGCCAGCAGGGGGGTTGAGGGGACGAGCAATCAGCCCCAGCATTTT	CASRGVEGTSNQPQHF
TRBJ2-5	TRBV5-6	TRBD2	once	TGTGCCAGCAGCTTACCGGGACTAGCGGGAGGTGCCCAGTACTTC	CASSLPGLAGGAQYF
TRBJ2-5	TRBV7-9	.	once	TGTGCCAGCAGCCCTGTCCCGTGGGGACAAGAGGAGACCCAGTACTTC	CASSPVPWGQEETQYF
TRBJ2-3	TRBV7-9	TRBD2	once	TGTGCCAGCAGCTTAGCTTTTCTAGCGGGAGGTAGCACAGATACGCAGTATTTT	CASSLAFLAGGSTDTQYF
TRBJ2-7	TRBV28	TRBD1	.	TGTGCCAGCAGTCTTTATACCGGGACAGCCTCCTACGAGCAGTACTTC	CASSLYTGTASYEQYF
TRBJ2-1	TRBV11-2	TRBD2	once	TGTGCCAGCAGCTTAGTAGGTACTAGCGTTAGCTCCTACAATGAGCAGTTCTTC	CASSLVGTSVSSYNEQFF
TRBJ1-2	TRBV5-1	TRBD1	.	TGCGCCAGCAGCTCAGAATCGCTGGGACAGAATGGCTACACCTTC	CASSSESLGQNGYTF
TRBJ1-4	TRBV28	.	.	TGTGCCAGCAGCGAATCGGGGACCTTCGAAAAACTGTTTTTT	CASSESGTFEKLFF
TRBJ2-1	TRBV28	.	.	TGTGCCAGCATAACAGAGAGACTAGACTCCTACAATGAGCAGTTCTTC	CASITERLDSYNEQFF
TRBJ2-7	TRBV7-9	.	once	TGTGCCAGCAGCTTAGCGCGGTCAAACTACGAGCAGTACTTC	CASSLARSNYEQYF
TRBJ2-7	TRBV19	.	once	TGTGCCACTACCGGGGCACCGGGGAACGAGCAGTACTTC	CATTGAPGNEQYF
TRBJ2-7	TRBV13	TRBD1	.	TGTGCCAGCAGCTCTCAGGGGACAGGGGGCTTCTACGAGCAGTACTTC	CASSSQGTGGFYEQYF
TRBJ1-2	TRBV19	TRBD1	.	TGTGCCAGTAGTTTGACGGACAGGGGATGGTATGGCTACACCTTC	CASSLTDRGWYGYTF